Shown below are 25 T cell receptor beta chains from a single sample sequenced in a study of T-cell reconstitution after alpha-beta-depleted transplantation in children. Unique molecular identifiers were incorporated into the prepared TCRbeta library. TCRdb recomputed calls from the PCR reads with MiXCR, one row per CDR3 protein. The data contain a few hundred thousand distinct CDR3 sequences, 10% to 15% of them singletons. Here the sequenced sample was PBMCs, mostly from graft donor cells, taken 360 days after TCRalphabeta/CD19-depleted stem cell transplant. These receptors were collected from a male patient younger than 18 who had a stem cell transplant for acute myeloid leukemia, so the T cells may come from the graft donor.

This clonotype showed up just a few times. This chain links TRBV18 with TRBJ2-1; D is unclear. Germline CDR1 reads KGHSH; CDR2 reads LQKENI. The CDR3 totals 14 residues. V was trimmed by 1 base and J by 3 bases, leaving 7 bases between them. The CDR3 bases are TGTGCCAGCTCACCACGGGCCGACTACAATGAGCAGTTCTTC. Translated: CASSPRADYNEQFF.

This clonotype turned up a few times. The chain links TRBV7-3 to TRBJ2-2; tentative D call: TRBD1 (7 bases). The germline CDR1 and CDR2 sequences are SGHTA and FQGTGA. Trimming took off 3 bases at V and 6 bases at J, with 11 bases between the two ends. This CDR3 contains 14 residues. The CDR3 reads CASSFQGEAGELFF. The CDR3 coding sequence is TGTGCCAGCAGCTTCCAGGGGGAGGCCGGGGAGCTGTTTTTT. Using reference TRBV7-3 and TRBJ2-2 for the parts outside the CDR3, the full variable domain is GAGVSQTPSNKVTEKGKYVELRCDPISGHTALYWYRQSLGQGPEFLIYFQGTGAADDSGLPNDRFFAVRPEGSVSTLKIQRTERGDSAVYLCASSFQGEAGELFFGEGSRLTVL.

This chain uses TRBV12-3 or TRBV12-4 with TRBJ1-4; 7 nucleotides agree with TRBD1. This CDR3 is 14 amino acids long. Trimming at V came to 7 bases and at J to 4 bases, leaving 6 bases not matched to a gene. DNA for the CDR3: TGTGCCAGCACCGGGACAGTCGGTAATGAAAAACTGTTTTTT. This sequence encodes CASTGTVGNEKLFF.

The table lists this clonotype with many counts. The chain employs TRBV14 and TRBJ2-1; 9 bases match TRBD1. V shed 4 bases, J shed 0 bases, and the junction held 10 bases outside the gene matches. The CDR3 spans 18 residues. Germline-derived CDR1 and CDR2 are SGHDN and FVKESK. The CDR3 region is CASSLDRGSMSSYNEQFF. For the CDR3, the DNA is TGTGCCAGCAGCCTGGACAGGGGTTCAATGAGCTCCTACAATGAGCAGTTCTTC.

This clonotype was seen more than once but under ten times. V usage is TRBV10-3 and J usage is TRBJ2-7; no clear D. Germline assignment: CDR1 ENHRY and CDR2 SYGVKD. The ends were cut back, 6 bases at V and 9 bases at J, with 21 bases in the middle. The length of the CDR3 is 14 residues. This CDR3 is CAIRPEEDLRGQYF. The CDR3 region has the DNA TGTGCCATCAGACCCGAAGAGGATCTACGAGGGCAGTACTTC.

In its sample, this clonotype was seen many times. CDR3 in DNA: TGTGCCAGCTCACCCTTGGCAGATACGCAGTATTTT. This gives the protein CASSPLADTQYF. V gene TRBV18 combines with J gene TRBJ2-3; D is ambiguous. The CDR3 has 12 amino acids. Germline V CDR1 and CDR2: KGHSH, LQKENI. V was cut by 3 bases and J by 4 bases, with 5 bases left in between.

This clonotype was counted many times. This chain links TRBV12-3 or TRBV12-4 with TRBJ2-2, with D hard to call. This CDR3 is 12 amino acids long. V was shortened by 2 bases and J by 15 bases, with 13 bases between the two germline ends. CDR3 nucleotide sequence: TGTGCCAGCAGTTTATGGCGGCCCATGGTGTTTTTT. This translates into CASSLWRPMVFF.

This clonotype was seen at least ten times. The chain uses TRBV9 and TRBJ2-7; tentative D call: TRBD1 (6 bases). Germline loops: CDR1 SGDLS, CDR2 YYNGEE. Trimming pared 0 bases from V and 6 bases from J, leaving 10 bases between. The CDR3 is 13 residues long. CDR3 region: CASSVEGVSEQYF. Written as DNA, the CDR3 is TGTGCCAGCAGCGTAGAGGGGGTGAGCGAGCAGTACTTC.

This clonotype was detected ten times or more. V usage is TRBV3-1 and J usage is TRBJ1-1; D is undetermined. The V end lost 0 bases, the J end lost 5 bases, and 7 bases lay between the germline ends. This CDR3 spans 13 amino acids. Per the germline V gene, CDR1 is LGHDT and CDR2 is YNNKEL (reference sequence). For the CDR3, the DNA is TGTGCCAGCAGCCAAGAGGCTGTTACTGAAGCTTTCTTT. Amino acid sequence: CASSQEAVTEAFF.

This clonotype turned up a few times. The chain joins TRBV7-2 to TRBJ2-3; D gene unclear. Germline V gene sequence: CDR1 SGHTA, CDR2 FQGNSA. CDR3 size: 15 residues. V was shortened by 1 base and J by 3 bases, with 11 bases between the two germline ends. The DNA of the CDR3 is TGTGCCAGCAGCTTAGTCGGTAGAAGGACAGATACGCAGTATTTT. This codes for CASSLVGRRTDTQYF.

The rearrangement uses TRBV27 and TRBJ2-3; D is undetermined. Trimming took 7 bases from V and 0 from J, leaving 8 bases between them. There are 13 residues in the CDR3. Germline CDR1 reads MNHEY; CDR2 reads SMNVEV (reference sequence). CDR3 nucleotide sequence: TGTGCCAGCAAGTCCGGCAGCACAGATACGCAGTATTTT. Protein sequence: CASKSGSTDTQYF.

This clonotype was detected only a few times. The CDR3: CASNHQGNTGELFF. In nucleotides, the CDR3 is TGTGCCAGCAACCACCAAGGGAACACCGGGGAGCTGTTTTTT. V gene TRBV11-2 combines with J gene TRBJ2-2; no clear D gene. Germline CDR1 and CDR2: SGHAT and FQNNGV. This CDR3 spans 14 amino acids. Deletions cut 7 bases from V and 1 base from J, with 10 bases between.

This clonotype was observed a handful of times. The chain combines TRBV5-1 with TRBJ2-5; 10 bases are a match to TRBD2. J lost 4 bases, V lost 4 bases, and 13 bases had no gene match. In germline, CDR1 is SGHRS, CDR2 YFSETQ. This CDR3 spans 17 amino acids. CDR3 nucleotide sequence: TGCGCCAGCAGCGCAAGCGGGAGGGCGGTTGTAAGAGAGACCCAGTACTTC. Amino acid sequence: CASSASGRAVVRETQYF.

At least ten counts were recorded for this clonotype. The V call is TRBV20-1, the J call TRBJ2-4; TRBD2 aligns across 7 bases. This CDR3 has 17 residues. The V segment lost 2 bases and the J segment 2 bases; nucleotides outside the gene matches: 12. CDR1 DFQATT and CDR2 SNEGSKA come from the germline V gene (reference sequence). CDR3: CSARWLADVSPKNIQYF. The CDR3 DNA follows: TGCAGTGCTAGATGGCTAGCGGACGTCTCTCCCAAAAACATTCAGTACTTC.

This clonotype turned up a few times. The chain uses TRBV18 and TRBJ2-7, with TRBD1 matching 9 bases. V shed 3 bases and J 3 bases; nucleotides not matched to a gene: 6. The CDR3 is 15 amino acids. CDR1 and CDR2 (germline): KGHSH, LQKENI. CDR3 sequence reads: CASSPVPGQGYEQYF. CDR3 nucleotide sequence: TGTGCCAGCTCACCGGTCCCGGGACAGGGCTACGAGCAGTACTTC.

The chain carries TRBV10-3 and TRBJ2-1, with 8 positions matching TRBD2. The V segment lost 0 bases and the J segment 8 bases; nucleotides outside the gene matches: 6. This CDR3 comprises 15 residues. Germline values: CDR1 ENHRY, CDR2 SYGVKD. The CDR3 DNA reads TGTGCCATCAGTGAGTCGATAGCGGGATACGATGAGCAGTTCTTC. Its protein product is CAISESIAGYDEQFF.

This chain uses TRBV30 with TRBJ2-2; D unresolved. The CDR3 covers 12 residues. The germline V gene has CDR1 GTSNPN and CDR2 SVGIG (reference sequence). The germline V and J ends were trimmed by 4 bases and 7 bases, with 10 bases remaining between them. The CDR3 region has the DNA TGTGCCTGGATGACGGACGGCGGGGAGCTGTTTTTT. Its translation is CAWMTDGGELFF.

This clonotype has a count of ten or more. The J gene is TRBJ2-7, the V gene TRBV7-9, with 10 bases matching TRBD1. From germline, CDR1 is SEHNR and CDR2 FQNEAQ (reference sequence). The V gene end was trimmed by 6 bases and the J gene end by 3 bases; junction bases not matched to a gene: 8. This CDR3 is built from 15 residues. In DNA, the CDR3 is TGTGCCAGCAGTAAGCCGGGACAGGGGATCTACGAGCAGTACTTC. It yields the protein CASSKPGQGIYEQYF.

This clonotype was detected only a few times. The chain links TRBV5-1 to TRBJ1-1, with D uncertain. Germline loops: CDR1 SGHRS, CDR2 YFSETQ. The CDR3 length is 12 residues. V gave up 0 bases and J gave up 3 bases, with 3 bases separating them. CDR3 coding DNA: TGCGCCAGCAGCTTGGAGGACACTGAAGCTTTCTTT. It translates to CASSLEDTEAFF.

The chain employs TRBV24-1 and TRBJ2-3, with D perhaps TRBD2 (6 bases). The CDR3 is 16 residues long. Germline V gene data show CDR1 as KGHDR and CDR2 as SFDVKD. V gave up 1 base and J gave up 1 base, with 11 bases separating them. The CDR3 nucleotides read TGTGCCACCAGTGATTTCTCGGCTAGCGGCACAGATACGCAGTATTTT. Amino acid sequence: CATSDFSASGTDTQYF.

This sequence joins TRBV29-1 and TRBJ2-5, with D uncertain. From germline, CDR1 is SQVTM and CDR2 ANQGSEA. V was shortened by 5 bases and J by 2 bases, with 9 bases between the two germline ends. The CDR3 is 12 residues long. The CDR3 DNA is TGCAGCGTTCGAGCGTATCAAGAGACCCAGTACTTC. Protein sequence: CSVRAYQETQYF.

The V and J genes are TRBV7-3 and TRBJ2-7; no definite D call. This CDR3 contains 15 residues. Trimming took 3 bases from V and 4 from J, leaving 16 bases between them. The germline V gene encodes CDR1 SGHTA and CDR2 FQGTGA. The CDR3 DNA reads as TGTGCCAGCAGCTTCTCCAATCAAGGCGGTTACGAGCAGTACTTC. Translated: CASSFSNQGGYEQYF.

This clonotype has just a few counts. The chain uses TRBV20-1 and TRBJ2-3; unclear D gene. Per the germline V gene, CDR1 is DFQATT and CDR2 is SNEGSKA (reference sequence). V gave up 7 bases and J gave up 0 bases, with 11 bases separating them. The CDR3 covers 13 residues. CDR3 sequence reads: CSGLTASTDTQYF. CDR3 coding DNA: TGCAGTGGTCTGACTGCTAGCACAGATACGCAGTATTTT.

The J gene is TRBJ2-7, the V gene TRBV24-1; D tentatively fits TRBD1 or TRBD2 (7 bases each). Germline lookup yields CDR1 KGHDR and CDR2 SFDVKD. Trimming stripped 3 bases from V and 3 bases from J, with 20 bases between. This CDR3 has 17 amino acids. This CDR3 reads CATSDTRAGGDYYEQYF. CDR3 DNA sequence: TGTGCCACCAGTGATACGCGGGCAGGGGGGGACTACTACGAGCAGTACTTC.

This clonotype showed up just a few times. The rearrangement joins TRBV28 to TRBJ2-2, with D tentatively TRBD1 (6 bases). Germline CDR1 MDHEN, CDR2 SYDVKM. This CDR3 has 16 residues. V lost 2 bases, J lost 3 bases, and 13 bases lay in between. CDR3 DNA: TGTGCCAGCAGTTTACGGTGGGGGCGGGACACCGGGGAGCTGTTTTTT. This encodes CASSLRWGRDTGELFF.